The 18 T cell receptor beta chains presented below share a single source sample, sequenced in a study of PD-L1 blockade in urothelial cancer. Time point specified: pretreatment peripheral blood. Generated by immunoSEQ multiplex PCR, the TCRdb table keeps only in-frame clones and is missing some. The sample comprises more than 55,000 clones, 75% to 90% of which are singletons, and around 1.5% rests with the top ten. The input for sequencing was PBMCs, taken around atezolizumab (anti-PD-L1) treatment. These receptors all stem from a man aged 65 to 85 with urothelial cancer.

This chain's CDR3 is CASSSPLNLATSTDTQYF. The CDR3 coding sequence is TGTGCCAGCAGCTCGCCCCTGAACCTAGCAACTAGCACAGATACGCAGTATTTT. The chain is built from TRBV7-9 and TRBJ2-3; possible D gene TRBD2, 5 bases. From germline, CDR1 is SEHNR and CDR2 FQNEAQ (reference sequence). The CDR3 is made up of 18 amino acids. Deletions cut 4 bases from V and 0 bases from J, with 20 bases between.

The V gene is TRBV7-3, the J gene TRBJ2-1, with D tentatively TRBD2 (6 bases). The V and J ends lost 3 bases and 7 bases respectively, with 10 bases between them. The germline CDR1 and CDR2 sequences are SGHTA and FQGTGA. This CDR3 contains 13 residues. The CDR3 protein is CASSFGRENEQFF. The CDR3 DNA reads as TGTGCCAGCAGCTTTGGGCGGGAAAATGAGCAGTTCTTC.

This clone was seen only a few times. DNA of the CDR3: TGCGCCAGCAGCTTGGCCGGAGGGAGCCAGGGTAACGAGCAGTACTTC. Its translation: CASSLAGGSQGNEQYF. The chain uses TRBV5-1 and TRBJ2-7; D perhaps matches TRBD2 (6 bases). V shed 0 bases and J shed 5 bases, with 18 bases lying between them. The germline V gene has CDR1 SGHRS and CDR2 YFSETQ. This CDR3 spans 16 amino acids.

This clone occurred once. The chain links TRBV4-3 to TRBJ2-6; TRBD1 is a possible D gene (5 bases). CDR1 is LGHNA, CDR2 YSLEER, per germline. V was trimmed by 0 bases and J by 0 bases, leaving 15 bases between them. The CDR3 has 19 residues. The CDR3 DNA follows: TGCGCCAGCAGCCAAGATCCGGACACCTTGAACTCTGGGGCCAACGTCCTGACTTTC. Protein product: CASSQDPDTLNSGANVLTF.

The chain is built from TRBV7-2 and TRBJ1-1, with D unclear. V lost 6 bases, J lost 1 base, and 12 bases lay in between. This CDR3 is built from 14 residues. Germline V gene sequence: CDR1 SGHTA, CDR2 FQGNSA. The CDR3 sequence: CASSHISGNTEAFF. CDR3 DNA sequence: TGTGCCAGCAGTCATATTTCAGGGAACACTGAAGCTTTCTTT.

The chain carries TRBV28 and TRBJ2-7, with 8 bases aligning to TRBD2. J was trimmed by 4 bases and V by 5 bases; bases with no gene match: 16. The CDR3 is 17 residues long. Germline-derived CDR1 and CDR2 are MDHEN and SYDVKM. CDR3 loop: CASSLTSAGALLYEQYF. In nucleotides, the CDR3 is TGTGCCAGCAGTCTAACATCAGCGGGGGCTCTTCTTTACGAGCAGTACTTC.

This chain connects TRBV19 to TRBJ1-3; D gene ambiguous. V was trimmed by 10 bases and J by 1 base, leaving 17 bases between them. The CDR3 consists of 15 residues. The germline V gene encodes CDR1 LNHDA and CDR2 SQIVND (reference sequence). The CDR3 loop is CATKREEGSGNTIYF. CDR3 sequence (DNA): TGTGCCACCAAAAGGGAGGAAGGTTCTGGAAACACCATATATTTT. The whole variable domain, remainder taken from reference TRBV19 and TRBJ1-3, is DGGITQSPKYLFRKEGQNVTLSCEQNLNHDAMYWYRQDPGQGLRLIYYSQIVNDFQKGDIAEGYSVSREKKESFPLTVTSAQKNPTAFYLCATKREEGSGNTIYFGEGSWLTVV.

The V gene is TRBV28, the J gene TRBJ2-7; 8 bases fit TRBD1. The CDR3 covers 17 residues. Trimming cost V 5 bases and J 1 base; bases outside gene matches: 13. In germline, CDR1 is MDHEN, CDR2 SYDVKM. The CDR3 region has the DNA TGTGCCAGCAGTCTGGGGCAGGGGGCAATCAGGTCCTACGAGCAGTACTTC. Its translation: CASSLGQGAIRSYEQYF.

The chain employs TRBV6-5 and TRBJ2-7; weak D call: TRBD2 (5 bases). This CDR3 spans 13 amino acids. CDR1 is MNHEY, CDR2 SVGAGI, per germline. Deletions cut 6 bases from V and 1 base from J, with 10 bases between. The CDR3 nucleotides read TGTGCCAGCAGCCCCGGGGTTTCCTACGAGCAGTACTTC. Translating gives CASSPGVSYEQYF.

This rearrangement joins TRBV7-2 to TRBJ2-7, with 7 positions matching TRBD2. With 5 bases clipped from V and 5 bases from J, the junction kept 9 bases outside the gene matches. The CDR3 has 14 residues. The germline CDR1 and CDR2 sequences are SGHTA and FQGNSA. The CDR3 loop is CASSQGGPGNEQYF. DNA for the CDR3: TGTGCCAGCAGCCAGGGAGGGCCAGGAAACGAGCAGTACTTC.

The rearrangement links TRBV19 to TRBJ2-2, with D perhaps TRBD2 (6 bases). V was pared by 10 bases and J by 8 bases, with 17 bases between. The CDR3 runs to 13 residues. Germline loops: CDR1 LNHDA, CDR2 SQIVND (reference sequence). The CDR3 bases are TGTGCCACCAGGGACTCGGGATTGGGGGAGCTGTTTTTT. As protein: CATRDSGLGELFF.

The chain is built from TRBV28 and TRBJ1-5; no clear D. This CDR3 contains 18 residues. Germline CDR1 reads MDHEN; CDR2 reads SYDVKM. V dropped 1 base and J dropped 5 bases, with 21 bases sitting between them. The CDR3 DNA follows: TGTGCCAGCAGTTTATCGAGAGGGTTGGGTTCTTTGGATCAGCCCCAGCATTTT. Amino acids: CASSLSRGLGSLDQPQHF.

The chain links TRBV10-2 to TRBJ2-1, with 11 bases aligning to TRBD2. V gave up 4 bases and J gave up 8 bases; unmatched junction bases: 13. CDR1 WSHSY and CDR2 SAAADI come from the germline V gene. This CDR3 has 17 residues. The CDR3, as DNA: TGCGCCAGCAGTGGGAACCCGACTAGCGGGATCATTTATGAGCAGTTCTTC. It yields the protein CASSGNPTSGIIYEQFF.

The rearrangement uses TRBV19 and TRBJ1-4; the match to TRBD1 covers 8 bases. V gave up 6 bases and J gave up 6 bases; unmatched junction bases: 6. This CDR3 has 14 amino acids. The germline gives CDR1 LNHDA, CDR2 SQIVND (reference sequence). The CDR3 here is CASRRQGLDEKLFF. CDR3 nucleotides: TGTGCCAGTAGGCGACAGGGGTTGGATGAAAAACTGTTTTTT.

The chain couples TRBV11-2 to TRBJ2-3; 14 bases are a match to TRBD2. This CDR3 contains 16 residues. The J segment lost 4 bases and the V segment lost 5 bases, leaving 5 bases of the junction unmatched. Germline values: CDR1 SGHAT, CDR2 FQNNGV. Written as DNA, the CDR3 is TGTGCCAGCAGCCTCGGGACTAGCGGGAGCGCAGATACGCAGTATTTT. It translates to CASSLGTSGSADTQYF.

The gene calls are TRBV19 and TRBJ2-5, with 8 bases matching TRBD2. Germline loops: CDR1 LNHDA, CDR2 SQIVND (reference sequence). This CDR3 contains 13 residues. V shed 6 bases, J shed 5 bases, and the junction held 5 bases outside the gene matches. CDR3 nucleotide sequence: TGTGCCAGTAGCCGTAGCGGGATGGAGACCCAGTACTTC. Protein product: CASSRSGMETQYF.

This chain links TRBV28 with TRBJ2-3; perhaps TRBD1 as D (7 bases). This CDR3 has 15 residues. Germline V gives CDR1 MDHEN, CDR2 SYDVKM. V shed 6 bases and J shed 4 bases, with 17 bases lying between them. The CDR3 spells CASRPGGQGADTQYF. CDR3 nucleotides: TGTGCCAGCAGGCCAGGGGGGCAGGGCGCAGATACGCAGTATTTT.

The chain joins TRBV7-2 to TRBJ2-3, with 10 bases fitting TRBD2. CDR3 length equals 16 residues. V shed 2 bases and J 3 bases; nucleotides not matched to a gene: 5. CDR1 is SGHTA and CDR2 is FQGNSA in the germline V gene. The CDR3 coding sequence is TGTGCCAGCAGCTTAAGCGGGAGGGCCGGGACAGATACGCAGTATTTT. Translating gives CASSLSGRAGTDTQYF. Looking up the rest from reference TRBV7-2 and TRBJ2-3 gives the full variable domain: GAGVSQSPSNKVTEKGKDVELRCDPISGHTALYWYRQSLGQGLEFLIYFQGNSAPDKSGLPSDRFSAERTGGSVSTLTIQRTQQEDSAVYLCASSLSGRAGTDTQYFGPGTRLTVL.